This T cell receptor beta chain was sequenced in a study of technical replicates of blood from a few donors. Trimming shortened V by 3 bases and J by 3 bases, and 5 bases separated the two germline ends. CDR3 length: 12 amino acids. Per the germline V gene, CDR1 is SGHAT and CDR2 is FQNNGV. In its sample, this clone was seen once. Method: immunoSEQ multiplex PCR; TCRdb's copy keeps in-frame clones and lacks some. Among more than 90,000 clones listed, approximately 95% were seen once. Sequences were obtained from T cells isolated from PBMCs. The chain employs TRBV11-2 and TRBJ1-2; D is ambiguous. This clonotype was obtained from a human donor in good health. This chain's CDR3 is CASSFSDYGYTF. CDR3 in DNA: TGTGCCAGCAGCTTTTCTGACTATGGCTACACCTTC.